One sample yielded the 12 T cell receptor beta chains listed below, sequenced in a study of T cell repertoires in cytomegalovirus infection. TCRdb independently ran MiXCR on the reads; one entry per CDR3 protein. The repertoire consists of 200,000 or so distinct CDR3 sequences, with over 25% occurring once and the leading ten covering roughly 32%. Source material: PBMCs. The source is a human donor in good health (CMV status not recorded). Some clones in this sample may be carry-over from other donors' samples.

There are a few counts of this clonotype. This chain links TRBV18 with TRBJ2-3; perhaps D is TRBD1 or TRBD2 (5 bases each). The germline V gene encodes CDR1 KGHSH and CDR2 LQKENI. V lost 3 bases, J lost 1 base, and 5 bases lay in between. The CDR3 runs 13 residues. In DNA form, the CDR3 reads TGTGCCAGCTCACCGGGGGGCACAGATACGCAGTATTTT. Translating gives CASSPGGTDTQYF.

The chain joins TRBV29-1 to TRBJ2-7, with TRBD1 identical over 7 bases. Looked up from germline, CDR1 is SQVTM and CDR2 is ANQGSEA. The CDR3 runs to 15 residues. Unmatched junction bases numbered 14, after V lost 6 bases and J lost 3 bases. The CDR3 coding sequence is TGCAGCGTGGGGGCCAGTGGGGACAGAGGCTACGAGCAGTACTTC. It specifies CSVGASGDRGYEQYF.

The chain carries TRBV18 and TRBJ2-3; D gene uncertain. Germline V CDR1 and CDR2: KGHSH, LQKENI. The CDR3 covers 13 residues. The ends were cut back, 0 bases at V and 0 bases at J, with 1 base in the middle. In DNA, the CDR3 is TGTGCCAGCTCACCACCAAGCACAGATACGCAGTATTTT. Its translation is CASSPPSTDTQYF.

This clonotype has only a few counts. This chain joins TRBV18 and TRBJ2-5; D is possibly TRBD1 (6 bases). The CDR3 spans 15 residues. V gave up 6 bases and J gave up 5 bases, with 19 bases separating them. Germline CDR1 reads KGHSH; CDR2 reads LQKENI. CDR3 nucleotide sequence: TGTGCCAGCTCGGACAGCGGCCACGACGCGGAGACCCAGTACTTC. Its protein product is CASSDSGHDAETQYF. Looking up the rest from reference TRBV18 and TRBJ2-5 gives the full variable domain: NAGVMQNPRHLVRRRGQEARLRCSPMKGHSHVYWYRQLPEEGLKFMVYLQKENIIDESGMPKERFSAEFPKEGPSILRIQQVVRGDSAAYFCASSDSGHDAETQYFGPGTRLLVL.

The rearrangement links TRBV29-1 to TRBJ1-1; D is undetermined. The germline V gene encodes CDR1 SQVTM and CDR2 ANQGSEA. The ends were cut back, 2 bases at V and 1 base at J, with 14 bases in the middle. CDR3 length: 15 amino acids. CDR3 region: CSVESGSNSNTEAFF. CDR3 nucleotides: TGCAGCGTTGAATCGGGTTCCAATTCGAACACTGAAGCTTTCTTT.

The chain joins TRBV15 to TRBJ2-5, with TRBD1 identical over 8 bases. The CDR3 runs 16 residues. Germline V CDR1 and CDR2: LNHNV, YYDKDF (reference sequence). V trimming: 0 bases; J trimming: 3 bases; junction bases outside the gene matches: 6. The CDR3 sequence: CATSRDYGTGEETQYF. The CDR3 DNA sequence: TGTGCCACCAGCAGAGATTATGGGACAGGTGAAGAGACCCAGTACTTC.

In this sample, this clonotype turned up a few times. The V call is TRBV7-9, the J call TRBJ1-6; D is uncertain. V was pared by 4 bases and J by 13 bases, with 11 bases between. From germline, CDR1 is SEHNR and CDR2 FQNEAQ (reference sequence). The CDR3 totals 12 residues. The CDR3 reads CASSSVSGPLHF. CDR3 sequence (DNA): TGTGCCAGCAGCTCTGTCTCGGGGCCCCTCCACTTT.

This clonotype was observed a single time. The rearrangement uses TRBV6-2 or TRBV6-3 and TRBJ2-7, with D perhaps TRBD1 or TRBD2 (5 bases each). CDR1 and CDR2 (germline): MNHEY, SVGEGT. The V and J ends lost 2 bases and 0 bases respectively, with 20 bases between them. The CDR3 contains 18 residues. This chain's CDR3 is CASSYLLTGTENSYEQYF. The CDR3 DNA reads as TGTGCCAGCAGTTACCTCCTTACCGGGACCGAGAACTCCTACGAGCAGTACTTC.

This chain links TRBV10-2 with TRBJ1-5, with 7 bases identical to TRBD1. CDR3 length: 13 residues. The germline CDR1 and CDR2 sequences are WSHSY and SAAADI. Losses at the gene ends were 8 bases for V and 6 bases for J; bases not matched to a gene: 7. CDR3 in DNA: TGCGCCAGCCTCGACAGGGTCGGTCAGCCCCAGCATTTT. Its protein is CASLDRVGQPQHF.

At least ten counts were recorded for this clonotype. The genes are TRBV7-8 and TRBJ2-2; tentative D call: TRBD1 (6 bases). V lost 2 bases, J lost 6 bases, and 19 bases lay in between. The CDR3 sequence is 17 residues long. CDR1 is SGHVS, CDR2 FQNEAQ, per germline. CDR3 coding DNA: TGTGCCAGCAGCTTATATACGGCAGGGGCCAGGGCCGGGGAGCTGTTTTTT. Protein product: CASSLYTAGARAGELFF.

V is TRBV6-1 and J is TRBJ2-5; the match to TRBD2 covers 11 bases. Germline-derived CDR1 and CDR2 are MNHNS and SASEGT. The length of the CDR3 is 17 residues. The ends lost 4 bases at V and 5 bases at J; junction bases unmatched: 12. CDR3 residues: CASSALAGVPDRETQYF. CDR3 bases: TGTGCCAGCAGTGCACTAGCGGGGGTCCCAGACCGGGAGACCCAGTACTTC.

Comments on this clonotype: A much more abundant neighbour one base away suggests this may be a read error. This chain uses TRBV7-2 with TRBJ1-5; 7 bases fit TRBD1. The CDR3 spans 16 residues. Germline V gene data show CDR1 as SGHTA and CDR2 as FQGNSA. CDR3 amino acids: CANSLHQGGSNQPQHF. The CDR3 DNA is TGTGCCAACAGCCTACATCAGGGGGGGAGCAATCAGCCCCAGCATTTT.